The 15 T cell receptor beta chains below were found in one sample sequenced in a study of cytomegalovirus exposure and HLA in healthy donors. Researchers ran the PCR with 60 Vbeta and 13 Jbeta primers. Clones were read by immunoSEQ multiplex PCR, and TCRdb kept only the in-frame ones, dropping some. This sample carries just under 65,000 clones, with 15% to 20% going to the ten biggest clones. Source material: PBMCs. Receptors originate from a boy aged 5-17 years in good health and CMV-seronegative.

The chain has TRBV13 and TRBJ1-2; D is perhaps TRBD1 (6 bases). The CDR3 extends over 16 amino acids. V lost 0 bases, J lost 4 bases, and 15 bases lay in between. Germline V CDR1 and CDR2: PRHDT, FYEKMQ (reference sequence). The CDR3 is CASSLGGIRGGYGYTF. The CDR3 DNA reads as TGTGCCAGCAGCTTAGGCGGGATAAGGGGGGGCTATGGCTACACCTTC.

This rearrangement joins TRBV2 to TRBJ2-7; D is possibly TRBD1 (5 bases). Germline V CDR1 and CDR2: SNHLY, FYNNEI. V was cut by 7 bases and J by 0 bases, with 13 bases left in between. This CDR3 comprises 14 residues. CDR3 in DNA: TGTGCCAGCACGTACGACAGCAGCTCCTACGAGCAGTACTTC. This codes for CASTYDSSSYEQYF.

The rearrangement uses TRBV10-2 and TRBJ2-7; 9 positions agree with TRBD1. V was pared by 5 bases and J by 3 bases, with 11 bases of the junction left unmatched. Per germline, CDR1 WSHSY and CDR2 SAAADI. The CDR3 contains 16 residues. This CDR3 is CASSLDRGSTGYEQYF. The DNA of the CDR3 is TGCGCCAGCAGTTTAGACAGGGGGAGCACGGGCTACGAGCAGTACTTC.

The chain employs TRBV4-3 and TRBJ2-3; 8 nucleotides match TRBD2. J was trimmed by 3 bases and V by 4 bases; bases with no gene match: 9. Per the germline V gene, CDR1 is LGHNA and CDR2 is YSLEER. This CDR3 is built from 16 residues. The CDR3 DNA sequence: TGCGCCAGCAGCCCCCGTGGGAGCGGGGGAACAGATACGCAGTATTTT. Its translation is CASSPRGSGGTDTQYF.

This chain joins TRBV19 and TRBJ1-2; D perhaps matches TRBD1 (5 bases). The CDR3 spans 13 residues. Trimming shortened V by 0 bases and J by 12 bases, and 14 bases separated the two germline ends. Germline assignment: CDR1 LNHDA and CDR2 SQIVND (reference sequence). The CDR3 bases are TGTGCCAGTAGTATAGATCGCAGGGTCCCGGACACCTTC. Translated: CASSIDRRVPDTF.

The rearrangement uses TRBV7-3 and TRBJ1-2; tentative D call: TRBD1 (5 bases). Germline CDR1 is SGHTA and CDR2 is FQGTGA. Trimming pared 3 bases from V and 9 bases from J, leaving 17 bases between. This CDR3 region has 14 residues. CDR3 nucleotides: TGTGCCAGCAGCTTCCAAGGGGATTCCTCAAGCTACACCTTC. Amino acid sequence: CASSFQGDSSSYTF.

The chain uses TRBV15 and TRBJ1-2; D is ambiguous. Trimming stripped 1 base from V and 6 bases from J, with 12 bases between. The CDR3 is 14 amino acids. Germline V gene sequence: CDR1 LNHNV, CDR2 YYDKDF (reference sequence). The DNA for the CDR3 is TGTGCCACCAGCAGAGGAGAGGTCGCTGATGGCTACACCTTC. This sequence encodes CATSRGEVADGYTF.

V gene TRBV19 combines with J gene TRBJ1-4; TRBD1 matches at 7 bases. This CDR3 region has 17 residues. J gave up 5 bases and V 5 bases, and 14 bases lay outside the gene matches. CDR1 and CDR2 (germline): LNHDA, SQIVND (reference sequence). The CDR3 protein is CASSFPTGTGGNEKLFF. The CDR3 DNA is TGTGCCAGTAGTTTCCCGACAGGGACGGGCGGGAATGAAAAACTGTTTTTT.

The chain employs TRBV5-1 and TRBJ2-2; weak D call: TRBD1 (6 bases). V was trimmed by 4 bases and J by 0 bases, leaving 10 bases between them. CDR3 length equals 15 residues. In germline, CDR1 is SGHRS, CDR2 YFSETQ. The CDR3 DNA reads TGCGCCAGCAGCGTGGACAGATCGAACACCGGGGAGCTGTTTTTT. It codes for CASSVDRSNTGELFF.

The rearrangement uses TRBV29-1 and TRBJ2-3; 11 bases fit TRBD1. There are 14 residues in the CDR3. The V and J ends lost 7 bases and 2 bases, in that order; junction bases with no gene match: 5. Germline V gene data show CDR1 as SQVTM and CDR2 as ANQGSEA. CDR3 DNA: TGCAGCGCTGGACAGGGGGCCTCCACAGATACGCAGTATTTT. It yields the protein CSAGQGASTDTQYF.

The CDR3 DNA reads as TGTGCCAGCAGTAATCAGGACACCGGGGAGCTGTTTTTT. It codes for CASSNQDTGELFF. The chain uses TRBV2 and TRBJ2-2; D gene unclear. The CDR3 is made up of 13 amino acids. Germline CDR1 SNHLY, CDR2 FYNNEI. Deletions cut 5 bases from V and 3 bases from J, with 7 bases between. Full variable domain (outside the CDR3, taken from reference TRBV2 and TRBJ2-2): EPEVTQTPSHQVTQMGQEVILRCVPISNHLYFYWYRQILGQKVEFLVSFYNNEISEKSEIFDDQFSVERPDGSNFTLKIRSTKLEDSAMYFCASSNQDTGELFFGEGSRLTVL.

The chain links TRBV5-4 to TRBJ1-5, with D maybe TRBD1 (6 bases). The germline CDR1 and CDR2 sequences are SGHNT and YYREEE (reference sequence). The V and J ends lost 0 bases and 3 bases respectively, with 10 bases between them. The CDR3 loop spans 15 amino acids. The CDR3 DNA is TGTGCCAGCAGCTTGGCAGGGGTAGTCAATCAGCCCCAGCATTTT. It translates to CASSLAGVVNQPQHF.

V and J are TRBV6-5 and TRBJ2-6, with D possibly matching TRBD1 (6 bases). Trimming took 5 bases from V and 1 from J, leaving 9 bases between them. This CDR3 is 15 amino acids long. Per germline, CDR1 MNHEY and CDR2 SVGAGI. As DNA, the CDR3 is TGTGCCAGCAGTCGAACAGGGTCTGGGGCCAACGTCCTGACTTTC. Its translation is CASSRTGSGANVLTF.

The genes are TRBV5-1 and TRBJ2-2; D is unclear. Trimming cost V 0 bases and J 0 bases, with 6 bases left between them. CDR1 is SGHRS, CDR2 YFSETQ, per germline. The CDR3 length is 15 residues. The CDR3: CASSLATTNTGELFF. CDR3 coding DNA: TGCGCCAGCAGCTTGGCGACAACGAACACCGGGGAGCTGTTTTTT.

CDR3 nucleotides: TGTGCCAGCAGTTTGTTGACTAGCGGGAGGACAAACGAGCAGTACTTC. This translates into CASSLLTSGRTNEQYF. The rearrangement uses TRBV27 and TRBJ2-7, with 13 bases matching TRBD2. V dropped 3 bases and J dropped 5; count of bases not matched to a gene: 7. This CDR3 is 16 amino acids long. Germline V gene sequence: CDR1 MNHEY, CDR2 SMNVEV (reference sequence).